This T cell receptor beta chain emerged from a study of blood T cell repertoires in COVID-19. Background on the study: T cells, B-cell-depleted T cells, or PBMCs provided the cDNA or gDNA that served as material.

Original analysis: Amplification of reference gene primers was used by the study to estimate nucleated cell counts. Libraries were prepared by immunoSEQ multiplex PCR; TCRdb keeps only in-frame clonotypes and omits some of them. V and J calls and clone size are as listed in that table; D and trimming were resolved from the DNA. Of 150,000 to 200,000 clones listed, approximately 90% are singletons. Sequenced input: peripheral blood. This TCR was recovered from a woman younger than 30 who had recovered from COVID-19.

CDR3 coding DNA: TGTGCCATCAGTGAGTCAGGGTTTTCAGGGGACGAGCAGTACGTC. Amino acids: CAISESGFSGDEQYV. The gene calls are TRBV10-3 and TRBJ2-7; possible D gene TRBD1, 6 bases. Germline values: CDR1 ENHRY, CDR2 SYGVKD. This CDR3 comprises 15 residues. V was cut by 0 bases and J by 5 bases, with 14 bases left in between.